Described below is a single T cell receptor beta chain sequence and its context. Its cognate antigen has yet to be identified. No base quality information exists; no much larger clone differs at one position. The meaning of the sample's time point label: about 28 days (+/-7) after the second vaccine dose. AZD1222 recipients whose second dose came at about 4 weeks and those whose second dose came at about 12 weeks were combined into one group, since spike-specific TCR depth and breadth did not differ between the two schedules. Vaccinee samples came from UK trials COV001 and COV002, including a single-blind randomized controlled phase 2/3 trial of AZD1222 (ChAdOx1 nCoV-19) in healthy adults. For TCRbeta chain sequencing, PBMC samples from trial participants were taken at day 0 and at day 28 after the second dose. These data are taken from a study of T cell responses to AZD1222 COVID-19 vaccine (dated by TCRdb to about 2021). Regarding the complete study: A total of over 230 trial participants underwent TCR sequencing, of whom more than 200 had received two doses of AZD1222 and roughly 26 had received two doses of the MenACWY control vaccine. Trial participants were enrolled by age into subgroups of 18-55, 56-69 and 70-plus years, and around 140, 26 and 57 TCR-sequenced participants, respectively, were included in these subgroups. Points the paper makes about the study in general: CD4 TCRs associated with the vaccine covered the entire spike protein, and the dominant responses were in regions 160-218 and 743-854. Conclusions about previously exposed vaccinees were limited because only six AZD1222 recipients were SARS-CoV-2 seropositive at baseline. Participants were mostly white British and included more females than males, and it was suggested by the authors that clonal diversity may have been underestimated. After two AZD1222 doses, spike-specific TCR breadth and depth were significantly higher than at day 0 and than in MenACWY recipients. Epitopes outside the regions mutated in the B.1.351 and B.1.1.7 variants were reportedly recognized by nearly half of the unique spike-specific TCRs. Because no samples from the day 14 peak response were available, repertoires could be characterized only after the peak T cell response. In the small 56-69-year group, the increase in depth fell short of significance, most likely because of low power.

The germline V gene (reference sequence) yields LGHDT for CDR1 and YNNKEL for CDR2. Unmatched junction bases come to 4, with V trimmed by 1 base and J by 6 bases. Reading from cysteine to phenylalanine, the CDR3 counts 15 amino acids. Only the CDR3 part of the read is kept: 45 bases, read in frame from the first base. The CDR3 regions of human TCRbeta chains were subjected to immunosequencing. Concerning the study's data processing: TCRs in the repertoires were compared against a reference library of SARS-CoV-2-specific TCRs that had been generated with the MIRA antigen-specificity platform. Breadth was defined as the fraction of unique TCRs that were SARS-CoV-2-associated, and depth was defined as the fraction of total T cells that were SARS-CoV-2-associated. Each spike-specific TCR was assigned to its reactive spike region and to a CD4 or CD8 class using the MIRA data. Log10-transformed breadth and depth values were compared by one-way ANOVA with Sidak's multiple comparisons tests. Entries here come from immuneACCESS through TCRdb and include only in-frame sequences with V and J called. Some clones fail to appear in such tables; in the studies checked, an unresolved V gene covers under half of the shortfall, and the cause of the remainder is unknown. D and trimming were read from the DNA, whereas the V and J calls and clone size are those reported in that table. The sample includes fewer than 150,000 clones, with about nine tenths observed a single time. The ten biggest clones cover 9.5% of the sample.

The origin of this receptor is an adult who received the AZD1222 COVID-19 vaccine. The sample was peripheral blood, taken 28 days after the second AZD1222 dose. This chain joins TRBV3-1 (or the pseudogene TRBV3-2) to TRBJ1-5; TRBD1 lines up with 9 middle nucleotides. The CDR3 protein sequence reads: CASSQGTGAVQPQHF. The DNA sequence follows: TGTGCCAGCAGCCAAGGGACAGGGGCCGTTCAGCCCCAGCATTTT.